The 22 T cell receptor beta chains below all came from one sample that was sequenced in a study of technical replicates of blood from several donors. The table came from immunoSEQ multiplex PCR; TCRdb's copy has only in-frame clones and leaves some out. The data show about 56,000 clones, about 94% seen once. Specimen: PBMCs. These TCRs come from a human donor in good health. Some clones in this sample may be carry-over from other donors' samples.

The V call is TRBV2, the J call TRBJ2-7, with TRBD2 matching over 8 bases. The CDR3 is 14 residues long. The junction had 12 bases not matched to a gene; V was cut back by 8 bases and J by 6 bases. CDR1 and CDR2 (germline): SNHLY, FYNNEI. The CDR3 nucleotides are TGTGCCAGCCGGGGTAGCGGGATGGTAGGCGAGCAGTACTTC. Translated: CASRGSGMVGEQYF.

The genes are TRBV5-1 and TRBJ1-1, with 8 bases that match TRBD1. The CDR3 length is 14 residues. V was clipped by 3 bases and J by 6 bases; unmatched bases: 7. Germline-derived CDR1 and CDR2 are SGHRS and YFSETQ. The CDR3 spells CASSSQGEGAEAFF. The CDR3, as DNA: TGCGCCAGCAGCTCACAGGGGGAAGGGGCTGAAGCTTTCTTT.

This clone was picked up one time. The chain is built from TRBV4-2 and TRBJ2-3; 8 nucleotides match TRBD2. V lost 0 bases to trimming and J lost 5 bases; unmatched junction nucleotides: 4. The germline CDR1 and CDR2 sequences are LGHNA and YNFKEQ. The CDR3 contains 15 residues. The CDR3 DNA is TGTGCCAGCAGCCAAGATTGGGCGGGGGGAGATACGCAGTATTTT. As protein: CASSQDWAGGDTQYF.

The V call is TRBV10-3, the J call TRBJ2-5; 9 nucleotides line up with TRBD2. V gave up 2 bases and J gave up 5 bases; unmatched junction bases: 12. The CDR3 sequence is 17 residues long. Germline-derived CDR1 and CDR2 are ENHRY and SYGVKD. The CDR3 bases are TGTGCCATCAGTGAGGCTGGGACTAGCTCAACGGGGGAGACCCAGTACTTC. This gives the protein CAISEAGTSSTGETQYF.

The chain recombines TRBV25-1 with TRBJ2-5; 13 bases line up with TRBD2. CDR3 size: 16 residues. The J segment lost 5 bases and the V segment lost 2 bases, leaving 5 bases of the junction unmatched. The germline V gene has CDR1 MGHDK and CDR2 SYGVNS. CDR3 DNA: TGTGCCAGCAGTGAACTTGGGACTAGCGGGAAGGAGACCCAGTACTTC. Translated, it gives CASSELGTSGKETQYF.

The chain carries TRBV19 and TRBJ2-2; 10 bases align to TRBD2. The CDR3 has 16 amino acids. Trimming removed 4 bases from V and 5 bases from J; junction bases left unmatched: 7. Germline V CDR1 and CDR2: LNHDA, SQIVND (reference sequence). This CDR3 reads CASSTPKRGGTGELFF. CDR3 coding DNA: TGTGCCAGTAGTACCCCAAAGCGGGGGGGGACCGGGGAGCTGTTTTTT.

The DNA of the CDR3 is TGCGCCAGCAGTCAATATAGGGAGGCGAGCACAGATACGCAGTATTTT. Its translation is CASSQYREASTDTQYF. The chain joins TRBV23-1 to TRBJ2-3; TRBD2 might be the D (6 bases). TRBV23-1 is assigned to the ORF class and has an uncertain function. Trimming removed 1 base from V and 0 bases from J, with 11 bases in between. The CDR3 covers 16 residues.

The chain recombines TRBV7-2 with TRBJ2-3; the match to TRBD1 covers 9 bases. Germline assignment: CDR1 SGHTA and CDR2 FQGNSA. The ends lost 5 bases at V and 3 bases at J; junction bases unmatched: 6. CDR3 size: 15 residues. CDR3 bases: TGTGCCAGCAGCATCGCCGGGACAGGGACAGATACGCAGTATTTT. It translates to CASSIAGTGTDTQYF.

The rearrangement links TRBV2 to TRBJ1-2, with TRBD1 matching 9 bases. From germline, CDR1 is SNHLY and CDR2 FYNNEI. V was clipped by 5 bases and J by 4 bases; unmatched bases: 5. The CDR3 totals 14 residues. The CDR3 nucleotides are TGTGCCAGCAGTTTGACAGGGGGTAGCTATGGCTACACCTTC. This codes for CASSLTGGSYGYTF.

The V call is TRBV10-3, the J call TRBJ2-6; no clear D gene. This CDR3 has 15 residues. In germline, CDR1 is ENHRY, CDR2 SYGVKD. V was clipped by 3 bases and J by 0 bases, with 6 bases between them. Here the CDR3 DNA reads TGTGCCATCAGTGAATCCGTCTCTGGGGCCAACGTCCTGACTTTC. Translated: CAISESVSGANVLTF.

The genes are TRBV6-5 and TRBJ2-7; 9 bases align to TRBD2. Losses at the gene ends were 8 bases for V and 2 bases for J; bases not matched to a gene: 4. The CDR3 sequence is 13 residues long. Looked up from germline, CDR1 is MNHEY and CDR2 is SVGAGI. The CDR3 region has the DNA TGTGCCAGCCGTAGCGGGAGAACCTACGAGCAGTACTTC. This codes for CASRSGRTYEQYF.

The rearrangement uses TRBV6-5 and TRBJ2-4; D may be TRBD1 (6 bases). Trimming removed 5 bases from V and 6 bases from J, with 17 bases in between. Germline V gene lookup returns CDR1 MNHEY and CDR2 SVGAGI. This CDR3 spans 15 amino acids. CDR3 residues: CASSGDTGSANIQYF. The DNA for the CDR3 is TGTGCCAGCAGTGGGGATACAGGGAGCGCAAACATTCAGTACTTC.

This clone was observed a handful of times. The CDR3 reads CASSLLVQRAYNEQFF. CDR3 DNA: TGTGCCAGCAGCCTACTAGTACAACGGGCCTACAATGAGCAGTTCTTC. This chain connects TRBV7-2 to TRBJ2-1; maybe TRBD2 (5 bases). Trimming removed 5 bases from V and 2 bases from J, with 16 bases in between. CDR1 SGHTA and CDR2 FQGNSA come from the germline V gene. The CDR3 spans 16 residues.

The chain joins TRBV5-1 to TRBJ2-1; D remains ambiguous. Germline-derived CDR1 and CDR2 are SGHRS and YFSETQ. V shed 0 bases and J shed 0 bases, with 7 bases lying between them. The CDR3 sequence is 15 residues long. The CDR3 reads CASSLAVNSYNEQFF. The DNA of the CDR3 is TGCGCCAGCAGCTTGGCGGTGAACTCCTACAATGAGCAGTTCTTC.

This clone was seen only once. The J gene is TRBJ2-7, the V gene TRBV7-3; TRBD2 is a possible D gene (6 bases). Per the germline V gene, CDR1 is SGHTA and CDR2 is FQGTGA. Trimming shortened V by 2 bases and J by 7 bases, and 12 bases separated the two germline ends. The CDR3 spans 13 residues. As DNA, the CDR3 is TGTGCCAGCAGCTTAGGGGTGGGGAGGGAGCAGTACTTC. Its translation is CASSLGVGREQYF.

The chain employs TRBV4-1 and TRBJ2-1, with 8 bases lining up with TRBD2. The length of the CDR3 is 15 residues. The V segment lost 1 base and the J segment 9 bases; nucleotides outside the gene matches: 8. Looked up from germline, CDR1 is MGHRA and CDR2 is YSYEKL. CDR3 sequence (DNA): TGCGCCAGCAGCCAAGGACTAGCGAACTACGGTGAGCAGTTCTTC. Translation gives CASSQGLANYGEQFF.

V gene TRBV7-3 combines with J gene TRBJ1-1; 8 bases fit TRBD1. CDR1 is SGHTA and CDR2 is FQGTGA in the germline V gene. Trimming took 5 bases from V and 4 from J; bases not matched to a gene: 3. The CDR3 is 13 residues long. The CDR3 loop is CASSVQGGTEAFF. CDR3 coding DNA: TGTGCCAGCAGCGTACAGGGGGGCACTGAAGCTTTCTTT.

The chain carries TRBV7-2 and TRBJ2-4; D is perhaps TRBD2 (5 bases). Trimming removed 5 bases at V and 7 bases at J, with 24 bases between. CDR3 length: 17 residues. Looked up from germline, CDR1 is SGHTA and CDR2 is FQGNSA. CDR3 nucleotides: TGTGCCAGCAGCCCCGAGCGTCAAGCGAGGGCTAGTAACATTCAGTACTTC. Protein sequence: CASSPERQARASNIQYF. The complete variable domain, with remaining parts taken from reference TRBV7-2 and TRBJ2-4, reads GAGVSQSPSNKVTEKGKDVELRCDPISGHTALYWYRQSLGQGLEFLIYFQGNSAPDKSGLPSDRFSAERTGGSVSTLTIQRTQQEDSAVYLCASSPERQARASNIQYFGAGTRLSVL.

This rearrangement joins TRBV10-1 to TRBJ2-3; TRBD2 matches at 8 bases. The CDR3 runs 17 residues. Germline assignment: CDR1 WNHNN and CDR2 SYGVQD (reference sequence). V dropped 6 bases and J dropped 1; count of bases not matched to a gene: 12. The CDR3 loop is CASSIWGGRNRTDTQYF. In nucleotides, the CDR3 is TGCGCCAGCAGCATATGGGGCGGGAGGAATCGCACAGATACGCAGTATTTT.

The V call is TRBV2, the J call TRBJ2-1; maybe TRBD1 (5 bases). The CDR3 runs to 13 residues. Trimming cost V 4 bases and J 5 bases, with 9 bases left between them. The germline gives CDR1 SNHLY, CDR2 FYNNEI. CDR3 nucleotide sequence: TGTGCCAGCAGTGCAGGGCATGACAATGAGCAGTTCTTC. Its translation: CASSAGHDNEQFF.

The chain combines TRBV29-1 with TRBJ1-1; D remains ambiguous. Germline V CDR1 and CDR2: SQVTM, ANQGSEA. This CDR3 comprises 11 residues. Trimming shortened V by 3 bases and J by 1 base, and 3 bases separated the two germline ends. CDR3 region: CSVDRNTEAFF. CDR3 DNA sequence: TGCAGCGTTGATAGGAACACTGAAGCTTTCTTT.

The V and J genes are TRBV7-9 and TRBJ1-5, with a weak D call TRBD1 (5 bases). V was pared by 1 base and J by 2 bases, with 12 bases between. Germline CDR1 and CDR2: SEHNR and FQNEAQ (reference sequence). The CDR3 is made up of 16 amino acids. The chain's CDR3 is CASSLGQGGGNQPQHF. The CDR3 DNA follows: TGTGCCAGCAGCTTAGGCCAGGGAGGGGGCAATCAGCCCCAGCATTTT.